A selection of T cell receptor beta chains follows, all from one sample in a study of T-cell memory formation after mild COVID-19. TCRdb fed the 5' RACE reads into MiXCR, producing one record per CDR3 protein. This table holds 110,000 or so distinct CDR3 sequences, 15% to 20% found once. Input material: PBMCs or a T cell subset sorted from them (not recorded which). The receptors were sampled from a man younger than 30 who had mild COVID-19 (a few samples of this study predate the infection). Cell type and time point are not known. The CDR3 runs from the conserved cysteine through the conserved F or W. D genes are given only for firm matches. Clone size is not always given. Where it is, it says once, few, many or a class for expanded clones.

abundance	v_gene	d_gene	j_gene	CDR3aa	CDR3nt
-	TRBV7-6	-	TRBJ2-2	CASSLVLTGELFF	TGTGCCAGCAGCTTAGTCCTCACCGGGGAGCTGTTTTTT
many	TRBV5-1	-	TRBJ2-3	CASSFGDVSTDTQYF	TGCGCCAGCAGCTTTGGCGACGTTAGCACAGATACGCAGTATTTT
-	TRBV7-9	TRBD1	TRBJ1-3	CASSFPGTAGNTIYF	TGTGCCAGCAGCTTCCCCGGGACAGCAGGAAACACCATATATTTT
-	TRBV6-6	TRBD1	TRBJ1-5	CASSYSTGGQPQHF	TGTGCCAGCAGTTACTCGACAGGGGGTCAGCCCCAGCATTTT
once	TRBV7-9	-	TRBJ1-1	CASSLGTSTEAFF	TGTGCCAGCAGCTTGGGGACAAGCACTGAAGCTTTCTTT
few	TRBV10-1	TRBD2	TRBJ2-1	CASSEAGTRNEQFF	TGCGCCAGCAGTGAAGCGGGAACCCGCAATGAGCAGTTCTTC
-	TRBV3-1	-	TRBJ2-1	CASSLAGAPYNEQFF	TGTGCCAGCAGCCTGGCGGGGGCACCCTACAATGAGCAGTTCTTC
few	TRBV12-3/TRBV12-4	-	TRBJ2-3	CASSFSGDTQYF	TGTGCCAGCAGTTTTTCGGGGGATACGCAGTATTTT
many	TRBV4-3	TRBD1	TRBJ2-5	CASSQTGSSGETQYF	TGCGCCAGCAGCCAGACAGGGTCCTCCGGGGAGACCCAGTACTTC
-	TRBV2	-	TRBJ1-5	CASSRVTQPQHF	TGTGCCAGCTCCAGGGTAACCCAGCCCCAGCATTTT
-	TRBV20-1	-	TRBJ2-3	CSATTRTKGRDTQYF	TGCAGTGCCACAACGCGGACCAAGGGGAGAGATACGCAGTATTTT
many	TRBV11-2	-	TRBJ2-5	CASSLVRLSGQETQYF	TGTGCCAGCAGCTTAGTAAGACTATCGGGGCAAGAGACCCAGTACTTC
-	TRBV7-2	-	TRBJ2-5	CASSIQGGPETQYF	TGTGCCAGCAGCATTCAGGGGGGGCCGGAGACCCAGTACTTC
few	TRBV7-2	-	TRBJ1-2	CASSFYREGYGYTF	TGTGCCAGCAGCTTCTACAGGGAAGGATATGGCTACACCTTC
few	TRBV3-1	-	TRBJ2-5	CASGHGWAKETQYF	TGTGCCAGCGGTCATGGGTGGGCAAAAGAGACCCAGTACTTC
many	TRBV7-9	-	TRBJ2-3	CASSPRWGLSTDTQYF	TGTGCCAGCAGCCCCAGATGGGGACTGAGCACAGATACGCAGTATTTT
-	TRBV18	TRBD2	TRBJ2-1	CASSGLAATLYNEQFF	TGTGCCAGCTCAGGACTAGCGGCGACTCTTTACAATGAGCAGTTCTTC
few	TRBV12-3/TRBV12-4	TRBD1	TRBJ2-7	CASSTKPGQGAYEQYF	TGTGCCAGCAGTACCAAACCGGGACAGGGGGCGTACGAGCAGTACTTC
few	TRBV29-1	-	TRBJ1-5	CSVGRSGTDHQPQHF	TGCAGCGTCGGCCGATCCGGGACGGACCATCAGCCCCAGCATTTT
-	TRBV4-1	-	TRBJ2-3	CASSQGRQTGSTDTQYF	TGCGCCAGCAGCCAAGGACGCCAAACGGGGAGCACAGATACGCAGTATTTT
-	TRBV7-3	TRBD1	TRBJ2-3	CASSLGTGADTQYF	TGTGCCAGCAGCCTGGGGACAGGGGCAGATACGCAGTATTTT
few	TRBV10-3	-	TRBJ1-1	CAISEPEGSNTEAFF	TGTGCCATCAGTGAGCCCGAAGGCAGCAACACTGAAGCTTTCTTT
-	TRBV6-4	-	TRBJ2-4	CASVGGRIQYF	TGTGCCAGCGTAGGGGGACGGATTCAGTACTTC
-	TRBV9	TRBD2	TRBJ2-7	CASSPRLGGGPSYEQYF	TGTGCCAGCAGCCCAAGATTAGGCGGGGGGCCATCCTACGAGCAGTACTTC
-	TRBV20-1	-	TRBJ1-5	CSARAHRGDQPQHF	TGCAGTGCTAGAGCCCATCGGGGGGATCAGCCCCAGCATTTT
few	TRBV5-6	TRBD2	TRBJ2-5	CASSSTSRETQYF	TGTGCCAGCAGCTCGACTAGCAGAGAGACCCAGTACTTC
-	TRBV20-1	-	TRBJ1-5	CSARRQPNQPQHF	TGCAGTGCTAGAAGACAGCCCAATCAGCCCCAGCATTTT
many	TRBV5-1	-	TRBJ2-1	CASSLNRLNEQFF	TGCGCCAGCAGCTTGAACAGGCTCAATGAGCAGTTCTTC
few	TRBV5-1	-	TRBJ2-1	CASSPHRLGNEQFF	TGCGCCAGCAGCCCACACAGGTTGGGGAATGAGCAGTTCTTC
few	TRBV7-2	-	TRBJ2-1	CASSLSWDPSNEQFF	TGTGCCAGCAGCCTGTCATGGGACCCTTCCAATGAGCAGTTCTTC
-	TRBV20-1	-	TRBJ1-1	CSASPEGAEAFF	TGCAGTGCTAGTCCCGAAGGCGCTGAAGCTTTCTTT